This T cell receptor beta chain originates from a study of PD-1 blockade in classical Hodgkin lymphoma. The CDR3 loop spans 14 amino acids. Trimming pared 5 bases from V and 4 bases from J, leaving 14 bases between. CDR1 and CDR2 from the germline V gene are SGHAT and FQNNGV. As for time point: cycle 4 day 1 (C4D1), after more than five weeks of nivolumab. Every patient was affected by relapse after autologous stem cell transplantation, while exposure to brentuximab vedotin was not uniform. It was by magnetic negative selection that CD4+ T cells were purified from thawed PBMCs. Best responses included complete response and partial response; otherwise, the best response was progressive disease. Clones were sequenced by immunoSEQ multiplex PCR, and TCRdb holds only the in-frame ones, with some missing. This sample yields about 17,000 clones, of which around 78% are seen a single time; about 1.9% belongs to the top ten.

The V gene is TRBV11-2, the J gene TRBJ1-1, with D tentatively TRBD1 (5 bases). The TCR sequence derives from a human donor with classical Hodgkin lymphoma. The sample in question was CD4+ T cells from blood, obtained before the fourth cycle of nivolumab. The CDR3 reads CASSTLTVGTEAFF. In DNA, the CDR3 is TGTGCCAGCAGCACATTGACAGTGGGCACTGAAGCTTTCTTT.